This T cell receptor beta chain was obtained from a study of cytomegalovirus exposure and HLA in healthy donors. The CDR3 spans 14 residues. V was cut by 4 bases and J by 4 bases, with 10 bases left in between. Germline V lookup: CDR1 MNHEY, CDR2 SMNVEV (reference sequence). The protocol was immunoSEQ multiplex PCR, while the TCRdb copy is restricted to in-frame clones and leaves out a portion. The table lists some 150,000 clones, approximately 87% of them singletons. The TCR originated in a woman aged 25 to 39 in good health and CMV-seronegative. V gene TRBV27 combines with J gene TRBJ1-4; perhaps TRBD1 as D (5 bases). The material sequenced was PBMCs. CDR3 sequence: CASSSAGYNEKLFF. Here the CDR3 DNA reads TGTGCCAGCAGTTCTGCAGGGTATAATGAAAAACTGTTTTTT.